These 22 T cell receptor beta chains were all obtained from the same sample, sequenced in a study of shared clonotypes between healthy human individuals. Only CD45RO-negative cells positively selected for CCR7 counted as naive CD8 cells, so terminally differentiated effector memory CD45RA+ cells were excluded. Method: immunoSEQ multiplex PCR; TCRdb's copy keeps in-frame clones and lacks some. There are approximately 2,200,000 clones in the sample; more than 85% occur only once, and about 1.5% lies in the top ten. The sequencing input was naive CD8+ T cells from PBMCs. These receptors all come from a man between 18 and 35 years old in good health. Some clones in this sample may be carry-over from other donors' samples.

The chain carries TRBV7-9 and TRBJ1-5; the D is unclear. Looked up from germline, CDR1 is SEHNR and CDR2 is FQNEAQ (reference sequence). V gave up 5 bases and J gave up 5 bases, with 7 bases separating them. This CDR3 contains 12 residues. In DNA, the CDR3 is TGTGCCAGCAGCAATAGGGATCAGCCCCAGCATTTT. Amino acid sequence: CASSNRDQPQHF. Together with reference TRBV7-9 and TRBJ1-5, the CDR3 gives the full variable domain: DTGVSQNPRHKITKRGQNVTFRCDPISEHNRLYWYRQTLGQGPEFLTYFQNEAQLEKSRLLSDRFSAERPKGSFSTLEIQRTEQGDSAMYLCASSNRDQPQHFGDGTRLSIL.

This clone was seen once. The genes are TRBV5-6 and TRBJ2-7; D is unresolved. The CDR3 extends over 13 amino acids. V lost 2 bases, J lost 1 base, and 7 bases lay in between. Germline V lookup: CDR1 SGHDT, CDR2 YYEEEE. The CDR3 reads CASSFSMSYEQYF. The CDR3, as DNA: TGTGCCAGCAGCTTTAGTATGTCCTACGAGCAGTACTTC.

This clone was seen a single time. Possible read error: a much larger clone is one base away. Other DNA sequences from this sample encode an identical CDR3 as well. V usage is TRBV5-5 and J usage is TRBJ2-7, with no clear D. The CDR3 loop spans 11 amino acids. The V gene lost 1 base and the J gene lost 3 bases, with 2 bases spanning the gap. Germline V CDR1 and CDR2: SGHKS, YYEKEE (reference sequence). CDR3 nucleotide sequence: TGTGCCAGCAGCTTGAACTACGAGCAGTACTTC. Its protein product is CASSLNYEQYF.

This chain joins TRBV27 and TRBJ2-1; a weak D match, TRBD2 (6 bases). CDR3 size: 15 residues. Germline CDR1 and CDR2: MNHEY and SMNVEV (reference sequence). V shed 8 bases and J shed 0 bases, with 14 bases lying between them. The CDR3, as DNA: TGTGCCAGCGGCGTTCGGGGGAGCTCCTACAATGAGCAGTTCTTC. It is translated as CASGVRGSSYNEQFF.

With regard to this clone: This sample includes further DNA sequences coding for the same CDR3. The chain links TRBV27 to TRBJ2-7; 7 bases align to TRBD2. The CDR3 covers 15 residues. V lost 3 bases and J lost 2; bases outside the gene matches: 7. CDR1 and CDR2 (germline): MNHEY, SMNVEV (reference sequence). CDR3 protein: CASSLGAGRTYEQYF. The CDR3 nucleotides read TGTGCCAGCAGTTTGGGAGCGGGGAGGACCTACGAGCAGTACTTC.

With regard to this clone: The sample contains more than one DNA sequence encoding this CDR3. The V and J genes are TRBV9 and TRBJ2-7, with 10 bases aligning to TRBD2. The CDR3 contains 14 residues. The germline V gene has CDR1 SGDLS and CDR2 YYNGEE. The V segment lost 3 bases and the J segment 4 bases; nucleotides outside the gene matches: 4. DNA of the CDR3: TGTGCCAGCAGCGCCGGGACTAGCGTTTACGAGCAGTACTTC. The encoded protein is CASSAGTSVYEQYF.

The CDR3, as DNA: TGCGCCAGCAGCAAAGACGGGACAAAGCCTGAAGCTTTCTTT. This gives the protein CASSKDGTKPEAFF. J is TRBJ1-1 and V is TRBV5-1; possibly TRBD1 for D (6 bases). The CDR3 extends over 14 amino acids. The germline V gene has CDR1 SGHRS and CDR2 YFSETQ. The V gene lost 4 bases and the J gene lost 6 bases, with 16 bases spanning the gap.

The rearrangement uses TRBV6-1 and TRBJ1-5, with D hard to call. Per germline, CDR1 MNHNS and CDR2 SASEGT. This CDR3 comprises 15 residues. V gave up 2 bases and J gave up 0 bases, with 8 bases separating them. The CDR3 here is CASSEWQNSNQPQHF. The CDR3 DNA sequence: TGTGCCAGCAGTGAATGGCAGAATAGCAATCAGCCCCAGCATTTT.

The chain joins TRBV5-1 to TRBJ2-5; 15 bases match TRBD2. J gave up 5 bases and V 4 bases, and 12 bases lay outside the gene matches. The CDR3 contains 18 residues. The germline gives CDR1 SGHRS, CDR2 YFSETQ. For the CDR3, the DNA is TGCGCCAGCAGCCCCAGGACTAGCGGGAGGGCCCCCCACGAGACCCAGTACTTC. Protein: CASSPRTSGRAPHETQYF.

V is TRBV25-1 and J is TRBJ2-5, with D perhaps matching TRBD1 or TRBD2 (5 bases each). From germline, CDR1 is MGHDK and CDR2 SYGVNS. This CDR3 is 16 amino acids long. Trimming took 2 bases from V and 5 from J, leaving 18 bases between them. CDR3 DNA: TGTGCCAGCAGTGAACTTTACCGGGACGGCGGGGAGACCCAGTACTTC. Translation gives CASSELYRDGGETQYF.

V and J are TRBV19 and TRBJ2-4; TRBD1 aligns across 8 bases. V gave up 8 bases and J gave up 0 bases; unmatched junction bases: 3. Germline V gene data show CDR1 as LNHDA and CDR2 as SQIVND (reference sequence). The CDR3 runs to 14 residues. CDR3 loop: CASRDRGAKNIQYF. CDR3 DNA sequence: TGTGCCAGTCGAGACAGGGGAGCCAAAAACATTCAGTACTTC.

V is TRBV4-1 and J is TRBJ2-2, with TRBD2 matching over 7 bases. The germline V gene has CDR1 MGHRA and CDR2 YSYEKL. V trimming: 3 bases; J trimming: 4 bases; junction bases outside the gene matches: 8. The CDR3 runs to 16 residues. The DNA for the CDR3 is TGCGCCAGCAGCCAGTTAAGCGGGATTCCCACCGGGGAGCTGTTTTTT. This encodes CASSQLSGIPTGELFF.

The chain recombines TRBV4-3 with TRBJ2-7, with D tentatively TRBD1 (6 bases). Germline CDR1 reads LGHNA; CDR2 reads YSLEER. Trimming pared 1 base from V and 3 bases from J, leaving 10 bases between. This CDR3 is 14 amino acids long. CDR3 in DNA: TGCGCCAGCAGCCAAGGGACAGAGATCTACGAGCAGTACTTC. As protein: CASSQGTEIYEQYF.

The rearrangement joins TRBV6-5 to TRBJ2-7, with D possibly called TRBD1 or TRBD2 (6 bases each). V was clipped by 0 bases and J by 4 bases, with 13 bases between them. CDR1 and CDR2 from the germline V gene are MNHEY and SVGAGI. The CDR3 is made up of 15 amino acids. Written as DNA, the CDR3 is TGTGCCAGCAGTTACTCGGCGGAGGGGGGATACGAGCAGTACTTC. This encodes CASSYSAEGGYEQYF.

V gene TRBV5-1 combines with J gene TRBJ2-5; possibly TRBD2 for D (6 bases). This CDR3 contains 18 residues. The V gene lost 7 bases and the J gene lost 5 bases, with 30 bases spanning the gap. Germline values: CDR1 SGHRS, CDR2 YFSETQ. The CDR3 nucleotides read TGCGCCAGCGCAACCGGGACTCAGCTGCCGCTCCCGCAGGAGACCCAGTACTTC. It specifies CASATGTQLPLPQETQYF.

This CDR3 is CASSLVLAGMDDEAFF. The CDR3, as DNA: TGTGCCAGCAGCTTAGTTCTGGCAGGGATGGACGATGAAGCTTTCTTT. The rearrangement uses TRBV7-9 and TRBJ1-1, with D possibly being TRBD1 (5 bases). Trimming stripped 1 base from V and 7 bases from J, with 19 bases between. The CDR3 runs 16 residues. The V gene's germline CDR1 is SEHNR and CDR2 FQNEAQ (reference sequence).

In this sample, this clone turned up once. The CDR3 DNA sequence: TGTGCCAGCAGTTTACTAGGACAGGGGAAAACTGAAGCTTTCTTT. Residues: CASSLLGQGKTEAFF. This chain links TRBV27 with TRBJ1-1; the match to TRBD1 covers 9 bases. The CDR3 extends over 15 amino acids. The germline gives CDR1 MNHEY, CDR2 SMNVEV (reference sequence). With V trimmed by 2 bases and J by 5 bases, 6 bases remained unmatched.

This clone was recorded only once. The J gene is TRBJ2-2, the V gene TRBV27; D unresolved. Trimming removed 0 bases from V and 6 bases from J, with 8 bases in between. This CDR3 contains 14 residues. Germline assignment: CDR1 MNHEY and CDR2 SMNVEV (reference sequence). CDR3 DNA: TGTGCCAGCAGTTTATCTACGCCATCCGGGGAGCTGTTTTTT. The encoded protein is CASSLSTPSGELFF.

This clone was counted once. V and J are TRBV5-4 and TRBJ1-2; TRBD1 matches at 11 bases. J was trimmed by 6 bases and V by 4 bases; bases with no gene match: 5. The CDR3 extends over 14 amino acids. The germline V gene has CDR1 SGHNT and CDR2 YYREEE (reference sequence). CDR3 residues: CASSPGQGAHGYTF. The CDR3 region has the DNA TGTGCCAGCAGCCCCGGACAGGGGGCGCATGGCTACACCTTC. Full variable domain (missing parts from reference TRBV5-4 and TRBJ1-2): ETGVTQSPTHLIKTRGQQVTLRCSSQSGHNTVSWYQQALGQGPQFIFQYYREEENGRGNFPPRFSGLQFPNYSSELNVNALELDDSALYLCASSPGQGAHGYTFGSGTRLTVV.

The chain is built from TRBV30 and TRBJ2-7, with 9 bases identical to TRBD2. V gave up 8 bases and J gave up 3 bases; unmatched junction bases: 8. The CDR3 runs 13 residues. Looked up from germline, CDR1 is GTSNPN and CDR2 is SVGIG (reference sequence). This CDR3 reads CAGLKTSGYEQYF. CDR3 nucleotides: TGTGCCGGATTAAAGACTAGCGGCTACGAGCAGTACTTC.

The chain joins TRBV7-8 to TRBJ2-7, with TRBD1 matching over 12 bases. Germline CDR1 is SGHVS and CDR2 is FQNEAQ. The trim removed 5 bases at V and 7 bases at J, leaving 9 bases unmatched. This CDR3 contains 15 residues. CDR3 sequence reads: CASSPSGTGGLEQYF. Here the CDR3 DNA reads TGTGCCAGCAGCCCCTCCGGGACAGGGGGCTTAGAGCAGTACTTC.

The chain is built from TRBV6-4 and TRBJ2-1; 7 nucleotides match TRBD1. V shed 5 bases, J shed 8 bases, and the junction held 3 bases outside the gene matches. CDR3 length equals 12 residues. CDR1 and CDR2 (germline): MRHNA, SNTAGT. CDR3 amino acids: CASSNRGDEQFF. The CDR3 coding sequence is TGTGCCAGCAGTAACAGGGGCGATGAGCAGTTCTTC.